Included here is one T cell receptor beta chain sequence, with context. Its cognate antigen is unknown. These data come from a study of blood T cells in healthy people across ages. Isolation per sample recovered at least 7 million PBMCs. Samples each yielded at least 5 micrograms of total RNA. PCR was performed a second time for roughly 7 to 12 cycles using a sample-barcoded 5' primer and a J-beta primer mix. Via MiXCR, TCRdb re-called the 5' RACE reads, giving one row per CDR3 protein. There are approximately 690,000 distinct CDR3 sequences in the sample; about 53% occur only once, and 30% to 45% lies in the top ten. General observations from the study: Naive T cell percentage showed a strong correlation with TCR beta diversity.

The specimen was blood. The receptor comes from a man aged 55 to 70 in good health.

The CDR3 region is CASSQGRAGLETQYF. The CDR3 bases are TGCGCCAGCAGCCAAGGGCGGGCGGGCCTTGAGACCCAGTACTTC. This chain links TRBV4-1 with TRBJ2-7; D might be TRBD2 (5 bases). The DNA end favors TRBJ2-5, so the J call may be wrong. Germline V gene sequence: CDR1 MGHRA, CDR2 YSYEKL. CDR3 length equals 15 residues.